The sequence of this TCR beta chain was determined in a study of technical replicates of blood from a handful of donors (dated by TCRdb to the late 2010s). Relative to germline, V is 0 bases shorter and J is 4 bases shorter, with 16 bases between their ends. Per the germline V gene, SGHRS is the CDR1 and YFSETQ is the CDR2. The CDR3, cysteine through phenylalanine, is 16 amino acids long. Only CDR3 DNA remains: 48 bases, in frame from the first base. In the case of this clone: Its antigen specificity is not known. Per-base quality was not reported, and no clone a single base away is much larger than it.

Libraries came from the immunoSEQ multiplex PCR assay. This is the immuneACCESS table as TCRdb keeps it, with only in-frame sequences that have V and J called. A part of the clones is gone; compared with another copy, unresolved V genes explain less than half, and the rest is unexplained. In this sample the table shows tens of thousands of clones, nearly 97% of which occur a single time. In total, the top ten clones hold 0.2% to 0.25% of the sample. Sequencing input: T cells isolated from PBMCs. This receptor was identified in a human donor in good health. Recombination connected TRBV5-1 to TRBJ1-2, with TRBD1 as a weak D call on 5 bases. The CDR3 loop reads CASSLALGPPSYGYTF. The DNA sequence reads TGCGCCAGCAGCTTGGCCTTGGGGCCCCCGTCCTATGGCTACACCTTC.